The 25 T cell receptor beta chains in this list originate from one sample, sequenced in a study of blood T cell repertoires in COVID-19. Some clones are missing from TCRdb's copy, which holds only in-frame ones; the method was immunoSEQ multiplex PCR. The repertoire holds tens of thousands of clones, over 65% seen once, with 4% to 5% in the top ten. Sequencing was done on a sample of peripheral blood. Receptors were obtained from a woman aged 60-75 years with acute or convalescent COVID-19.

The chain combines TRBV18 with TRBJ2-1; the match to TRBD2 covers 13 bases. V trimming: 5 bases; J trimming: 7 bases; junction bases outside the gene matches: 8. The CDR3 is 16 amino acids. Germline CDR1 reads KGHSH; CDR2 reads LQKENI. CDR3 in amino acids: CASSIPGLAGRNEQFF. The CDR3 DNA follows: TGTGCCAGCTCAATACCGGGACTAGCGGGAAGAAATGAGCAGTTCTTC.

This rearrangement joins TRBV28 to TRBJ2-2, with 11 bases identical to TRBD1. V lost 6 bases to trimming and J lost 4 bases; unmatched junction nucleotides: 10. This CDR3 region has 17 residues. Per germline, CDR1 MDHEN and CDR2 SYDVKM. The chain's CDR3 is CASRPGTGGGSTGELFF. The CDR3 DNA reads TGTGCCAGCAGGCCTGGGACAGGGGGAGGCAGCACCGGGGAGCTGTTTTTT. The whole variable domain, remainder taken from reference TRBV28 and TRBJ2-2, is DVKVTQSSRYLVKRTGEKVFLECVQDMDHENMFWYRQDPGLGLRLIYFSYDVKMKEKGDIPEGYSVSREKKERFSLILESASTNQTSMYLCASRPGTGGGSTGELFFGEGSRLTVL.

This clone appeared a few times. CDR3 region: CASSFPRVASPLHF. The CDR3 coding sequence is TGTGCCAGCAGTTTTCCGCGGGTGGCTTCACCCCTCCACTTT. V usage is TRBV28 and J usage is TRBJ1-6; D gene uncertain. This CDR3 spans 14 amino acids. Per the germline V gene, CDR1 is MDHEN and CDR2 is SYDVKM. Trimming cost V 3 bases and J 9 bases, with 12 bases left between them.

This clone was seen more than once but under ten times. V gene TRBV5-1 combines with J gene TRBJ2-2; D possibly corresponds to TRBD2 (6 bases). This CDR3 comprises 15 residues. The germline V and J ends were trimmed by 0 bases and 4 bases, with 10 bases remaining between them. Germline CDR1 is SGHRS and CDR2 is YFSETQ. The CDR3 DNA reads TGCGCCAGCAGCTTGGAGCGGAGGGCCACCGGGGAGCTGTTTTTT. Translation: CASSLERRATGELFF.

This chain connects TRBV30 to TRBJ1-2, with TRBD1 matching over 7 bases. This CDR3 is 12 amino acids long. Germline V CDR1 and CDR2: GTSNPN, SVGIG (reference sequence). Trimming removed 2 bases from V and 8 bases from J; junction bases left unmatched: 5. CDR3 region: CAWSPGTAGYTF. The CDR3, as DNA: TGTGCCTGGAGTCCTGGGACAGCCGGCTACACCTTC. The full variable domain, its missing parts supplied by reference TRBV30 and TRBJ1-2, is SQTIHQWPATLVQPVGSPLSLECTVEGTSNPNLYWYRQAAGRGLQLLFYSVGIGQISSEVPQNLSASRPQDRQFILSSKKLLLSDSGFYLCAWSPGTAGYTFGSGTRLTVV.

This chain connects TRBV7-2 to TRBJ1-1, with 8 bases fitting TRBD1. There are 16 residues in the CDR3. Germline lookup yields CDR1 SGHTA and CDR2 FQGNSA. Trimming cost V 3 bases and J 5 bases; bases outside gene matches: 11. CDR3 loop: CASSFATGVLMTEAFF. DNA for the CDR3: TGTGCCAGCAGCTTTGCGACAGGGGTATTGATGACTGAAGCTTTCTTT.

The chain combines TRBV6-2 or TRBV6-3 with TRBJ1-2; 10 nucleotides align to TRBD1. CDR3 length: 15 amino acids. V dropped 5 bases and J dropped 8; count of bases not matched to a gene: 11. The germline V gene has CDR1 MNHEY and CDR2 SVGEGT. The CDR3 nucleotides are TGTGCCAGCAGTAAACCCGGGACAGGGGTAGGCGGCTACACCTTC. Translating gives CASSKPGTGVGGYTF.

The CDR3 sequence is CATSNGGQVGNTIYF. The CDR3 DNA reads TGTGCCACCAGCAATGGAGGACAGGTCGGAAACACCATATATTTT. This chain joins TRBV15 and TRBJ1-3; 7 bases are a match to TRBD1. This CDR3 comprises 15 residues. Trimming removed 4 bases from V and 4 bases from J; junction bases left unmatched: 7. The germline V gene has CDR1 LNHNV and CDR2 YYDKDF (reference sequence). Full variable domain (remainder filled in from reference TRBV15 and TRBJ1-3): DAMVIQNPRYQVTQFGKPVTLSCSQTLNHNVMYWYQQKSSQAPKLLFHYYDKDFNNEADTPDNFQSRRPNTSFCFLDIRSPGLGDTAMYLCATSNGGQVGNTIYFGEGSWLTVV.

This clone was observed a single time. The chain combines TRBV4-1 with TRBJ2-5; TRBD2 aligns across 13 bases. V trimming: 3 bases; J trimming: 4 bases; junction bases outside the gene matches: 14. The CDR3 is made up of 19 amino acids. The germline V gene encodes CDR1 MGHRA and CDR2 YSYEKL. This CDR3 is CASSQDPPPGLAGAETQYF. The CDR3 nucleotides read TGCGCCAGCAGCCAGGATCCCCCCCCCGGACTAGCGGGAGCAGAGACCCAGTACTTC.

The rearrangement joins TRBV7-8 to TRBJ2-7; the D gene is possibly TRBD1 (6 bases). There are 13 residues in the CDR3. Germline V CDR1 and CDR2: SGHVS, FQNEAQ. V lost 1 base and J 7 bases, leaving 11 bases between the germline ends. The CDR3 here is CASSLERTAEQYF. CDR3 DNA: TGTGCCAGCAGCTTAGAGAGGACAGCTGAGCAGTACTTC.

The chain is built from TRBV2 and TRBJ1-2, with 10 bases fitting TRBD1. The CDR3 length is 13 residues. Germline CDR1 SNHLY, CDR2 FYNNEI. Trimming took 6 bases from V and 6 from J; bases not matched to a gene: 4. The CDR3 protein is CASRTGGGHGYTF. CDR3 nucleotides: TGTGCCAGCAGGACAGGGGGCGGCCATGGCTACACCTTC.

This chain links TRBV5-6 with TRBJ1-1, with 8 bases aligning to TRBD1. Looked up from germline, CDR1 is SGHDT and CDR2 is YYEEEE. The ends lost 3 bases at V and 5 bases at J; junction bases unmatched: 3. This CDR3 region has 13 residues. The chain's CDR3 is CASSWTGSTEAFF. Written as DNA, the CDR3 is TGTGCCAGCAGCTGGACAGGGTCGACTGAAGCTTTCTTT.

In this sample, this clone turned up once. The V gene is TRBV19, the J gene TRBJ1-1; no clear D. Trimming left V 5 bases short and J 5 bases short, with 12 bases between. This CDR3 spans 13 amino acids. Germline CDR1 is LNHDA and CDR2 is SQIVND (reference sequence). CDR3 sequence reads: CASSPPPGTEAFF. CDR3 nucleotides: TGTGCCAGTAGTCCCCCCCCGGGGACTGAAGCTTTCTTT.

The DNA of the CDR3 is TGTGCCAGCTCACCAAAGTTTTCGGACACCGGGGAGCTGTTTTTT. Translated: CASSPKFSDTGELFF. The gene calls are TRBV18 and TRBJ2-2; D call uncertain. Trimming removed 2 bases from V and 3 bases from J, with 10 bases in between. Germline lookup yields CDR1 KGHSH and CDR2 LQKENI. The CDR3 extends over 15 amino acids.

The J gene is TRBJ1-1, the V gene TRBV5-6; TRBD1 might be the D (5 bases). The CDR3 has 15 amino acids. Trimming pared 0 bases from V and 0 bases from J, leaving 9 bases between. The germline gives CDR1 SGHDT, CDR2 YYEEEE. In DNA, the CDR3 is TGTGCCAGCAGCTTGGCCCCAGGGCTGAACACTGAAGCTTTCTTT. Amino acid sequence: CASSLAPGLNTEAFF.

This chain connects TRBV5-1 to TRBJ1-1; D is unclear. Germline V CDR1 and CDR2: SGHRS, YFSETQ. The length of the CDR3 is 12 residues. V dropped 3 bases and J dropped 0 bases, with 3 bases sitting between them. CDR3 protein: CASSYMNTEAFF. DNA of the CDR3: TGCGCCAGCAGCTACATGAACACTGAAGCTTTCTTT.

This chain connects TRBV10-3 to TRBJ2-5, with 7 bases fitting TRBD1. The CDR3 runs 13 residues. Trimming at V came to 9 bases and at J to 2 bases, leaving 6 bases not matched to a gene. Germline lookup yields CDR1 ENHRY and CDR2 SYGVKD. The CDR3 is CAIPTGQQETQYF. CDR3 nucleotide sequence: TGTGCCATACCGACGGGACAGCAAGAGACCCAGTACTTC.

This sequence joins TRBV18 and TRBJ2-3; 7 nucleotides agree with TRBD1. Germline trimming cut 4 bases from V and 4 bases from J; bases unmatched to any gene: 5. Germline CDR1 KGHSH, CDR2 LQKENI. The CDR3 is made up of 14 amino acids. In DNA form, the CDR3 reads TGTGCCAGCTCACTAGAGGGGGCTGCAGATACGCAGTATTTT. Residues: CASSLEGAADTQYF.

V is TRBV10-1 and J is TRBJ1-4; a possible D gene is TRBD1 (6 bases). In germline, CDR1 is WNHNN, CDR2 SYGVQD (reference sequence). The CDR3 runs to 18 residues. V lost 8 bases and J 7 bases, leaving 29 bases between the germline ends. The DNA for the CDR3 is TGCGCCAGCTTTAGTTTCAGGGGCCAAAGACCATATAGTGAAAAACTGTTTTTT. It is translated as CASFSFRGQRPYSEKLFF.

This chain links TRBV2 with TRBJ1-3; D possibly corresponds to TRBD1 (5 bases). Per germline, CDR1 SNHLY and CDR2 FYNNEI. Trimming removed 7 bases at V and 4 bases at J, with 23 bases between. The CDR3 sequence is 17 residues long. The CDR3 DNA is TGTGCCAGCACTGTGGGGGGGGTAGTTAATCTCGGAAACACCATATATTTT. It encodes CASTVGGVVNLGNTIYF.

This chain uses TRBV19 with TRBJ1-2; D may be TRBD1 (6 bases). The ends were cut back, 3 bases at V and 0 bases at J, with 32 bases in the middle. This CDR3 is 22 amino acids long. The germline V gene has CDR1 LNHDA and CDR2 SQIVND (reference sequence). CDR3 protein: CASSIWAGGAGTSRSSNYGYTF. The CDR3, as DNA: TGTGCCAGTAGTATTTGGGCCGGGGGGGCCGGGACCTCGCGATCATCTAACTATGGCTACACCTTC.

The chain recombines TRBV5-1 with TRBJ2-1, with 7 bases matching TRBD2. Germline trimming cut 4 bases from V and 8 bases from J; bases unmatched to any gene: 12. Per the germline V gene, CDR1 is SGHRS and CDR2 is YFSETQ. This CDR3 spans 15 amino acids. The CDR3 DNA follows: TGCGCCAGCAGCGTAGGGGTTGCGGGAGTTGATGAGCAGTTCTTC. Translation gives CASSVGVAGVDEQFF.

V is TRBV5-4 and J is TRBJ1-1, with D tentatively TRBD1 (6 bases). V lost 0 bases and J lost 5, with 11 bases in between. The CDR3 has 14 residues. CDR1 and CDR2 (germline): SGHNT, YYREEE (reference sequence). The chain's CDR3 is CASSLDRAFTEAFF. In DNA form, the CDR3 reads TGTGCCAGCAGCTTGGACAGGGCCTTTACTGAAGCTTTCTTT.

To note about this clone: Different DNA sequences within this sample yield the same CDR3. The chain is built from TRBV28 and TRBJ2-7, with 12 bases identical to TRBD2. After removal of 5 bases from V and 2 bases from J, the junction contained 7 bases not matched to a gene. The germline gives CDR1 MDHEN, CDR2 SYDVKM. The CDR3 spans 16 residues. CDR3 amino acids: CASSPTSGSLTYEQYF. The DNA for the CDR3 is TGTGCCAGCAGTCCGACTAGCGGGAGTCTAACCTACGAGCAGTACTTC. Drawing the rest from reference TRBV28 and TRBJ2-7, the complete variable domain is DVKVTQSSRYLVKRTGEKVFLECVQDMDHENMFWYRQDPGLGLRLIYFSYDVKMKEKGDIPEGYSVSREKKERFSLILESASTNQTSMYLCASSPTSGSLTYEQYFGPGTRLTVT.

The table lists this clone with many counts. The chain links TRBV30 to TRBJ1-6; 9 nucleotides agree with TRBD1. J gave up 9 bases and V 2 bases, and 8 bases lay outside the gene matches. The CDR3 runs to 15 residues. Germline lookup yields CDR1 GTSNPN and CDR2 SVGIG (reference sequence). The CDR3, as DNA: TGTGCCTGGAGTCCCCCGGGGACAGGGAGTTCACCCCTCCACTTT. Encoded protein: CAWSPPGTGSSPLHF.